This entry features one T cell receptor beta chain sequence. This clone was seen a single time. What this receptor recognizes is not known. No base quality information exists; no much larger clone differs at one position. The source of the sample is a study of control samples from healthy donors and cancer patients (dated by TCRdb to about 2020). The receptor library was made with the immunoSEQ multiplex PCR assay. This immuneACCESS table, as held by TCRdb, lists in-frame sequences with V and J called but not all clones. Of the missing ones, under half trace to an unresolved V gene in checked studies; the others have no known cause. The sample table contains under 150,000 clones; only one count was recorded for roughly 95% of them. 3.5% to 4% of the sample goes to the ten largest clones. From the cysteine through the phenylalanine, the CDR3 covers 12 amino acids. Just the 36-base CDR3 DNA is kept, in frame starting at base 1. The V and J ends are trimmed by 0 bases and 12 bases, leaving 11 bases between them. CDR1 and CDR2, looked up from the germline V gene (reference sequence), are WNHNN and SYGVQD.

The chain employs TRBV10-1 and TRBJ1-1; the D segment could be TRBD1, given 5 matching bases. The source of this sequence is a man in his thirties or forties in good health. The sample comprised blood. The nucleotide sequence is TGCGCCAGCAGTGAGTCGACGGAGGGGCCTTTCTTT. It translates as CASSESTEGPFF.